This T cell receptor (beta chain) was captured by sequencing in a study of T-cell reconstitution after alpha-beta-depleted transplantation in children. Molecular barcoding with unique molecular identifiers was used for the TCRbeta library. Each CDR3 protein is one row after TCRdb ran MiXCR on the PCR reads. The data hold just over 950,000 distinct CDR3 sequences, with about 26% observed a single time. The CDR3 extends over 14 amino acids. Germline CDR1 is WSHSY and CDR2 is SAAADI. Trimming removed 11 bases from V and 10 bases from J, with 21 bases in between. This clonotype was recorded a few times. The material was PBMCs, mostly from graft donor cells, obtained 360 days after TCRalphabeta/CD19-depleted stem cell transplant. This chain links TRBV10-2 with TRBJ2-6; unclear D gene. The clonotype originates from a boy in the first two years of life who had a stem cell transplant for SCID, so the T cells may come from the graft donor. In DNA, the CDR3 is TGCGCCGGAACATCGGGCCTTCCCAATAACGTCCTGACTTTC. It translates to CAGTSGLPNNVLTF.